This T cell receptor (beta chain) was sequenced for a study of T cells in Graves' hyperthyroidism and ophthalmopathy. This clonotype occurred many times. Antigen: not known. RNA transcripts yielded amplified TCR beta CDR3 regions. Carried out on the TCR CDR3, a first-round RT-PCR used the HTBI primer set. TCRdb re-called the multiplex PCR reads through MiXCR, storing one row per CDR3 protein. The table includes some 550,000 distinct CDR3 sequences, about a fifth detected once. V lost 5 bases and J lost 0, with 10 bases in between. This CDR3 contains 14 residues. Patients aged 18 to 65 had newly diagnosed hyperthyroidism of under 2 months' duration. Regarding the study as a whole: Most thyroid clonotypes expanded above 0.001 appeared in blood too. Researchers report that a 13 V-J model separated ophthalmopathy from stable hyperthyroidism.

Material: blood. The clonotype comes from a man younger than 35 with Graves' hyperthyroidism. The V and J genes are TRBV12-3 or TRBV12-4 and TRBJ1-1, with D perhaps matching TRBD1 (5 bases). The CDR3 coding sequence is TGTGCCAGCAGTCCGGGACGGATGAACACTGAAGCTTTCTTT. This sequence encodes CASSPGRMNTEAFF.